The TCR beta chain described here comes from a study of shared clonotypes between healthy human individuals. Study as a whole: Each donor's CD8 memory used one plate, CD8 naive two, each CD4 subset three.

Study outcomes and limitations: Among non-shared clonotypes, generation probabilities were lower than among those shared by all four donors.

The run depth of the assay was deep. Sequencing used immunoSEQ multiplex PCR; TCRdb keeps in-frame clones, though not all of them. In the table there are around 300,000 clones, about nine tenths of which are singletons. As for this clone: Its antigen is still unknown.

Sample: memory CD8+ T cells sorted from blood. Subset indicated: CD45RO+ cells pooled with CCR7-negative TemRA cells. This TCR was recovered from a man younger than 30 in good health.

The DNA for the CDR3 is TGTGCCAGCACTAGCGGGAACTCCTACGAGCAGTACTTC. Amino acid sequence: CASTSGNSYEQYF. This chain joins TRBV2 and TRBJ2-7, with TRBD2 identical over 9 bases. This CDR3 contains 13 residues. V lost 7 bases to trimming and J lost 0 bases; unmatched junction nucleotides: 1. Germline lookup yields CDR1 SNHLY and CDR2 FYNNEI.